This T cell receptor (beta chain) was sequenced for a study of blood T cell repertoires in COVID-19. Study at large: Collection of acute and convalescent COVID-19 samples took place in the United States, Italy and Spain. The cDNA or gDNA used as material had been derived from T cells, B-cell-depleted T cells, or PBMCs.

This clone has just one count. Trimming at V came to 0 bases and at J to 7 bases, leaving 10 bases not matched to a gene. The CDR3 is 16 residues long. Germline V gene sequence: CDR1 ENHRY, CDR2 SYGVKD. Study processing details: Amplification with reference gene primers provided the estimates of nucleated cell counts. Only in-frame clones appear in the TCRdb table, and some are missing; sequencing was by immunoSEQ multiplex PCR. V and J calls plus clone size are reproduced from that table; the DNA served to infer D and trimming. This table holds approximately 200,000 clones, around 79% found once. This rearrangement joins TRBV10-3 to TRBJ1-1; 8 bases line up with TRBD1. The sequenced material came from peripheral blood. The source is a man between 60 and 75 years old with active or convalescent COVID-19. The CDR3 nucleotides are TGTGCCATCAGTGAGTCTTTGGGACAGGCCTTTGGTGAAGCTTTCTTT. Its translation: CAISESLGQAFGEAFF.